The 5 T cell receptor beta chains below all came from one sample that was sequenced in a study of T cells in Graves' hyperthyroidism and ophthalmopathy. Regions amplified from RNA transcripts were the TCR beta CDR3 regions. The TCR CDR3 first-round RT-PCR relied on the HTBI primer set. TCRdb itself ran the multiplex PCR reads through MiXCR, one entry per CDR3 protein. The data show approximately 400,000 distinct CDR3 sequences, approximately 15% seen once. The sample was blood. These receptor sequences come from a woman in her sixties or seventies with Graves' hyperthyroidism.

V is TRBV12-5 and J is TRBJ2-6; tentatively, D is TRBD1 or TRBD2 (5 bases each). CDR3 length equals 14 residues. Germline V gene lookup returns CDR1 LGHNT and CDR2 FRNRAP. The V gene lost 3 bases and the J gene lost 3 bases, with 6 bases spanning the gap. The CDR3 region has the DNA TGTGCTAGTGGTTTTGGGGGTGGGGCCAACGTCCTGACTTTC. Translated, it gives CASGFGGGANVLTF.

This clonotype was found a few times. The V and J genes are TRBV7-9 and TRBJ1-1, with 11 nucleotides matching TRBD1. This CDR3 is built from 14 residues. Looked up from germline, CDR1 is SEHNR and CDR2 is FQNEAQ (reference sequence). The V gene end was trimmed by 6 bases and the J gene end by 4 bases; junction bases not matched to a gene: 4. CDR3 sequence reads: CASRPGQGGTEAFF. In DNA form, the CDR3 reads TGTGCCAGCAGGCCGGGACAGGGGGGCACTGAAGCTTTCTTT. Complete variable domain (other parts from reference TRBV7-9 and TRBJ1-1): DTGVSQNPRHKITKRGQNVTFRCDPISEHNRLYWYRQTLGQGPEFLTYFQNEAQLEKSRLLSDRFSAERPKGSFSTLEIQRTEQGDSAMYLCASRPGQGGTEAFFGQGTRLTVV.

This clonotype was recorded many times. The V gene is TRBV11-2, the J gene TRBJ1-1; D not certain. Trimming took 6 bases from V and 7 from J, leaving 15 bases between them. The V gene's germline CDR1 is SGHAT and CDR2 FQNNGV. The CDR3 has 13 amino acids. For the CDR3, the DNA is TGTGCCAGCAGTCGAACTTCTCCGGGTGAAGCTTTCTTT. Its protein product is CASSRTSPGEAFF.

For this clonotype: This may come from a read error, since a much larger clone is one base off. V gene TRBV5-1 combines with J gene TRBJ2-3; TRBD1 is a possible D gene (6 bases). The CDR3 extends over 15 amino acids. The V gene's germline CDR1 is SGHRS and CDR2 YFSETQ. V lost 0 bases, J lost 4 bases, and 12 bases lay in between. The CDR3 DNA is TGCGCCAGCAGCTTGGATGGGACATCGGCAGATACGCAGTATTTT. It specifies CASSLDGTSADTQYF.

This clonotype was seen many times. CDR3 nucleotides: TGTGCCACCCTGAGGGGGCCGAGTACTGAAGCTTTCTTT. Translated, it gives CATLRGPSTEAFF. The V call is TRBV28, the J call TRBJ1-1; 7 bases match TRBD1. The CDR3 is 13 amino acids. J lost 5 bases, V lost 10 bases, and 10 bases had no gene match. Germline lookup yields CDR1 MDHEN and CDR2 SYDVKM.